The rows below give T cell receptor beta chains drawn from one sample of a study of technical replicates of blood from a handful of donors. TCRdb's table, derived via immunoSEQ multiplex PCR, lists solely in-frame clones and lacks some. The repertoire consists of about 15,000 clones, with just under 90% occurring once and the leading ten covering about 12%. Material for sequencing was PBMCs. These receptors all stem from a human donor in good health. Each CDR3 is given with its conserved first and last residue. Each record gives: V gene, J gene, D gene, clone size, CDR3 DNA, CDR3 protein. A D gene is named only where the DNA matches it firmly. A row's size may be missing; if present it is once, few, many or a size class.

TRBV7-8	TRBJ2-7	TRBD2	.	TGTGCCAGCAGGGTAAGCGGGAGTAACGAGCAGTACTTC	CASRVSGSNEQYF
TRBV19	TRBJ2-7	TRBD1	.	TGTGCCAGTAGCATACAGGGGATCTCCTACGAGCAGTACTTC	CASSIQGISYEQYF
TRBV6-6	TRBJ2-1	.	.	TGTGCCAGCAGTTACGAGGGAGGTTCCTACAATGAGCAGTTCTTC	CASSYEGGSYNEQFF
TRBV5-6	TRBJ2-7	.	.	TGTGCCAGCAGCCAAAGCGGTGCAGAGCAGTACTTC	CASSQSGAEQYF
TRBV6-5	TRBJ2-1	TRBD2	.	TGTGCCAGCCACGGGACTACCTACAATGAGCAGTTCTTC	CASHGTTYNEQFF
TRBV25-1	TRBJ1-2	TRBD1	.	TGTGCCAGCAGTAGCTCCGGGACAGGGATCTTCTATGGCTACACCTTC	CASSSSGTGIFYGYTF
TRBV7-2	TRBJ2-1	.	.	TGTGCCAGCAGCCCAATATCCGGGAGTCACAATGAGCAGTTCTTC	CASSPISGSHNEQFF
TRBV5-1	TRBJ2-1	.	.	TGCGCCAGCAGCTTGGTAGCGGATACCTACAATGAGCAGTTCTTC	CASSLVADTYNEQFF
TRBV19	TRBJ2-5	.	.	TGTGCCAGTAGTCGTAGCGCGAAGGCCCAAGAGACCCAGTACTTC	CASSRSAKAQETQYF
TRBV6-6	TRBJ1-3	.	few	TGTGCCAGCAGTCAACAGGGTTCGGGAAACACCATATATTTT	CASSQQGSGNTIYF
TRBV30	TRBJ1-5	.	.	TGTGCCTGGAGTGTACAGGTCAATCAGCCCCAGCATTTT	CAWSVQVNQPQHF
TRBV6-5	TRBJ2-5	.	.	TGTGCCAGTTGTCAGCAGGGCGCCATGGAGACCCAGTACTTC	CASCQQGAMETQYF
TRBV7-6	TRBJ2-7	TRBD2	.	TGTGCCAGCAGCTTGGTTAAGACTAGCGGAGAAGTGTACGAGCAGTACTTC	CASSLVKTSGEVYEQYF
TRBV7-4	TRBJ2-7	TRBD1	.	TGTGCCAGCAGTTCCCCCCGACAGGGGGAATCAATAATTTCATACTACGAGCAGTACTTC	CASSSPRQGESIISYYEQYF
TRBV28	TRBJ1-1	TRBD1	.	TGTGCCAGCAGTCCCCGGGACAGGGGGAATACTGAAGCTTTCTTT	CASSPRDRGNTEAFF
TRBV11-2	TRBJ1-2	.	.	TGTGCCAGCAGCGCCCTTCGTAGAGCAGGTCGGGATGTCGACTATGGCTACACCTTC	CASSALRRAGRDVDYGYTF
TRBV5-1	TRBJ2-7	TRBD1	once	TGCGCCAGCATGAGGACAGGGGCCCACTCCTACGAGCAGTACTTC	CASMRTGAHSYEQYF
TRBV11-2	TRBJ1-3	.	.	TGTGCCAGCAGCTTACCAGGGGAAAACACCATATATTTT	CASSLPGENTIYF
TRBV9	TRBJ1-1	.	.	TGTGCCAGCAGCGTCACAGCTTTCACTGAAGCTTTCTTT	CASSVTAFTEAFF
TRBV7-9	TRBJ2-7	TRBD2	.	TGTGCCAGCAGCTCGTTAGCGGGGTCCTACGAGCAGTACTTC	CASSSLAGSYEQYF
TRBV5-4	TRBJ2-7	TRBD1	.	TGTGCCAGCGGACGGGACAGACTCTCCTACGAGCAGTACTTC	CASGRDRLSYEQYF
TRBV28	TRBJ2-3	TRBD1	.	TGTGCCAGCAGTTTCGACAGGGGTACAGATACGCAGTATTTT	CASSFDRGTDTQYF
TRBV6-5	TRBJ1-1	TRBD1	.	TGTGCCAGCAGTTACGACAGGGATTTCACTGAAGCTTTCTTT	CASSYDRDFTEAFF
TRBV7-8	TRBJ2-1	TRBD2	.	TGTGCCAGCAGCTTAACCTCGCCTCTAGCGGGAGTGGTCGATGAGCAGTTCTTC	CASSLTSPLAGVVDEQFF
TRBV28	TRBJ2-7	.	.	TGTGCCAGCAGGGGGGCAGCTTCCTACGAGCAGTACTTC	CASRGAASYEQYF
TRBV6-6	TRBJ1-1	TRBD1	.	TGTGCCAGCAATCCGACAGGGGCTCCTGAAGCTTTCTTT	CASNPTGAPEAFF
TRBV19	TRBJ2-1	.	.	TGTGCCAGTAGTGGGAGTTGGGACAATGAGCAGTTCTTC	CASSGSWDNEQFF
TRBV15	TRBJ1-1	.	.	TGTGCCACCAGCAGAGACGACACTGAAGCTTTCTTT	CATSRDDTEAFF
TRBV5-1	TRBJ2-5	.	.	TGCGCCAGCAGCTGGGTCGGTCCGGGGGACCAAGAGACCCAGTACTTC	CASSWVGPGDQETQYF
TRBV7-7	TRBJ2-7	.	.	TGTGCCAGCAGCTTAGACAGGGAAGGCGAGCAGTACTTC	CASSLDREGEQYF
TRBV5-1	TRBJ2-1	.	.	TGCGCCAGCAGCTTGGTGGTGGGAGAGTTGTTCTTC	CASSLVVGELFF
TRBV19	TRBJ2-3	.	few	TGTGCCAGTAGTACCCAGGCTACGCAGTATTTT	CASSTQATQYF
TRBV27	TRBJ2-2	.	once	TGTGCCAGCAGTCCACCCGGGAACACCGGGGAGCTGTTTTTT	CASSPPGNTGELFF
TRBV28	TRBJ2-3	TRBD2	once	TGTGCCAGCAGTTTTGGGCTAGCGGGAGTTGAGCAAAAAGATACGCAGTATTTT	CASSFGLAGVEQKDTQYF
TRBV6-1	TRBJ2-7	TRBD2	.	TGTGCCAGCACCTTGGGGGGGGACGAGCAGTACTTC	CASTLGGDEQYF
TRBV28	TRBJ2-1	TRBD2	.	TGTGCCAGCAGTTTATCGGGGGGGCTAGGGACTAGCCTCAATGAGCAGTTCTTC	CASSLSGGLGTSLNEQFF
TRBV15	TRBJ1-4	TRBD1	.	TGTGCCACCAGCCGGGACAGGGTAAATGAAAAACTGTTTTTT	CATSRDRVNEKLFF
TRBV19	TRBJ1-2	TRBD1	.	TGTGCCAGTAGTATCCCCGAGGACAGGGGGCTACGAGGCTACACCTTC	CASSIPEDRGLRGYTF
TRBV29-1	TRBJ2-7	TRBD1	.	TGCAGCGCCAGGACAGGGAAATCCTACGAGCAGTACTTC	CSARTGKSYEQYF
TRBV19	TRBJ2-1	TRBD2	.	TGTGCCAGTAGTCCCCACCCCGGGACTACCTACAATGAGCAGTTCTTC	CASSPHPGTTYNEQFF
TRBV11-1	TRBJ2-5	.	.	TGTGCCAGCAGCCCGGGTCAAGAGACCCAGTACTTC	CASSPGQETQYF
TRBV7-9	TRBJ2-7	.	.	TGTGCCAGCAGCTTAGGGAGACAGGGACTCGAGCAGTACTTC	CASSLGRQGLEQYF
TRBV5-1	TRBJ1-2	TRBD1	.	TGCGCCAGAAGGTTGGGACAGCCTAACTATGGCTACACCTTC	CARRLGQPNYGYTF
TRBV15	TRBJ2-1	TRBD1	once	TGTGCCACCAGCAGAGATCAGACAGGGGGTTACAATGAGCAGTTCTTC	CATSRDQTGGYNEQFF
TRBV5-4	TRBJ1-2	.	.	TGTGCCAGCAGCTTGTCCGGGCAGGGCACTAGCGGCTACACCTTC	CASSLSGQGTSGYTF